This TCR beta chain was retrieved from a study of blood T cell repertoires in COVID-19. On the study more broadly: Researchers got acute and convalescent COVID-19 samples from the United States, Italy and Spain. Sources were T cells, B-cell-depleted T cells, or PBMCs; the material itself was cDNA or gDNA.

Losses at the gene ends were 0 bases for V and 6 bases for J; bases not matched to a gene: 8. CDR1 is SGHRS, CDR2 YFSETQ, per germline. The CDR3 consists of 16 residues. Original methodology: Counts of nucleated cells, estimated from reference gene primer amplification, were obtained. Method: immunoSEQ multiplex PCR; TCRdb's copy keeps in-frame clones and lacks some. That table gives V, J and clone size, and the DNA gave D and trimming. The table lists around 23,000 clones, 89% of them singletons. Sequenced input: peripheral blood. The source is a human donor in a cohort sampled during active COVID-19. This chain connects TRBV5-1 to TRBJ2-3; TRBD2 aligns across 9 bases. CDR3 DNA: TGCGCCAGCAGCTTGGCACCTAGCGGGATTCCGGATACGCAGTATTTT. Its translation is CASSLAPSGIPDTQYF.